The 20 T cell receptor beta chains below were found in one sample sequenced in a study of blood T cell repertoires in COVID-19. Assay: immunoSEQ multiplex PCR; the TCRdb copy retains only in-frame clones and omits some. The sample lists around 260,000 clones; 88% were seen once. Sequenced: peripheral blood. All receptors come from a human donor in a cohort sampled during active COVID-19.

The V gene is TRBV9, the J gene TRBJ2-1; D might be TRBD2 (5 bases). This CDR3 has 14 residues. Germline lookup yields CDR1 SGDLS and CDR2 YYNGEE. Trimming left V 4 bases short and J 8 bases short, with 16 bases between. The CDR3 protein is CASSLRVLEDEQFF. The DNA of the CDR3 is TGTGCCAGCAGCCTCCGGGTCCTGGAGGATGAGCAGTTCTTC.

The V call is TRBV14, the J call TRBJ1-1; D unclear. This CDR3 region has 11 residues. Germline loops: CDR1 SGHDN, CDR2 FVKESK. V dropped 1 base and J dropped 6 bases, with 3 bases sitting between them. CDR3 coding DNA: TGTGCCAGCAGCCAAGCCGCTGAAGCTTTCTTT. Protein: CASSQAAEAFF.

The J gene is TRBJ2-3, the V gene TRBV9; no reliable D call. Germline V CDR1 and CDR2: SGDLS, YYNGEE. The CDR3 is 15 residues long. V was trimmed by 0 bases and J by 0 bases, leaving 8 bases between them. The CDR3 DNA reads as TGTGCCAGCAGCGTAGACGGGTATAGCACAGATACGCAGTATTTT. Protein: CASSVDGYSTDTQYF.

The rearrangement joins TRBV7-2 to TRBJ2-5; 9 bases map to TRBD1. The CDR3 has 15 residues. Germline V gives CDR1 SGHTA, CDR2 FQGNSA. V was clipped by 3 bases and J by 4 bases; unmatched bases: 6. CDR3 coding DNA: TGTGCCAGCAGCTTCCAACAGGGGGCAGGAGAGACCCAGTACTTC. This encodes CASSFQQGAGETQYF.

The CDR3 here is CASSKAGGRPHEQYF. DNA of the CDR3: TGTGCCAGCAGCAAAGCGGGCGGGAGGCCCCACGAGCAGTACTTC. The chain combines TRBV21-1 with TRBJ2-7; the table's TRBD2 call for D was not verified on the DNA. TRBV21-1 is termed a pseudogene. This CDR3 has 15 amino acids.

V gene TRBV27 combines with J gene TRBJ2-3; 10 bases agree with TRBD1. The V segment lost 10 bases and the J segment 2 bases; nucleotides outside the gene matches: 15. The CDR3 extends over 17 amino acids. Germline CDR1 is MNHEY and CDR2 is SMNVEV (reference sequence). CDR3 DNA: TGTGCCACCGGGTGGACAGGGGGAGATTGGGCCACAGATACGCAGTATTTT. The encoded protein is CATGWTGGDWATDTQYF.

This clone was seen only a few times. CDR3 region: CASSSGGTPYEQYF. The CDR3 DNA follows: TGTGCCAGCAGCTCAGGCGGGACCCCCTACGAGCAGTACTTC. The chain is built from TRBV7-9 and TRBJ2-7; tentatively, D is TRBD2 (6 bases). CDR1 and CDR2 from the germline V gene are SEHNR and FQNEAQ (reference sequence). The CDR3 runs to 14 residues. The ends were cut back, 4 bases at V and 2 bases at J, with 12 bases in the middle.

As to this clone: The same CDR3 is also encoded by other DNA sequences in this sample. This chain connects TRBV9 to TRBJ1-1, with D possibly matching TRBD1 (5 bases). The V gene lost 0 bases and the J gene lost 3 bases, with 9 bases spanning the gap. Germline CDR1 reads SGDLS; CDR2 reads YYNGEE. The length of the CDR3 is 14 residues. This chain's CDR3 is CASSVGGGDTEAFF. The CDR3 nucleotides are TGTGCCAGCAGCGTAGGGGGAGGGGACACTGAAGCTTTCTTT.

Written as DNA, the CDR3 is TGTGCCAGCAGAGGGTCGAGGGGGAGCGAGCAGTACTTC. It specifies CASRGSRGSEQYF. This sequence joins TRBV27 and TRBJ2-7, with D possibly matching TRBD1 (6 bases). Germline loops: CDR1 MNHEY, CDR2 SMNVEV (reference sequence). With 6 bases removed from V and 6 bases from J, the gap between germline ends came to 15 bases. The CDR3 sequence is 13 residues long.

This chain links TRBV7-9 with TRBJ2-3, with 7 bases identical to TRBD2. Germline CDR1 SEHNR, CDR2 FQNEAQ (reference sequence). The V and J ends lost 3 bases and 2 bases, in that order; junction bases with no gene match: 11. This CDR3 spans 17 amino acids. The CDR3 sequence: CASSFASRGRATDTQYF. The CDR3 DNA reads TGTGCCAGCAGCTTTGCGAGTCGGGGGAGGGCCACAGATACGCAGTATTTT.

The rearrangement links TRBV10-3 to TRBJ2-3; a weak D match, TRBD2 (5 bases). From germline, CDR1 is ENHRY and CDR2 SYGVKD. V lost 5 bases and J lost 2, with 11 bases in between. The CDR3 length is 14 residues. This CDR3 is CAISWTPITDTQYF. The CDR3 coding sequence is TGTGCCATCAGTTGGACTCCAATCACAGATACGCAGTATTTT.

As DNA, the CDR3 is TGTGCCAGCACGGGGACAGGGACTGGAAACACCATATATTTT. It yields the protein CASTGTGTGNTIYF. This chain connects TRBV9 to TRBJ1-3, with 9 bases lining up with TRBD1. Germline loops: CDR1 SGDLS, CDR2 YYNGEE. Trimming took 6 bases from V and 2 from J; bases not matched to a gene: 3. The CDR3 has 14 amino acids. The whole variable domain, remainder taken from reference TRBV9 and TRBJ1-3, is DSGVTQTPKHLITATGQRVTLRCSPRSGDLSVYWYQQSLDQGLQFLIQYYNGEERAKGNILERFSAQQFPDLHSELNLSSLELGDSALYFCASTGTGTGNTIYFGEGSWLTVV.

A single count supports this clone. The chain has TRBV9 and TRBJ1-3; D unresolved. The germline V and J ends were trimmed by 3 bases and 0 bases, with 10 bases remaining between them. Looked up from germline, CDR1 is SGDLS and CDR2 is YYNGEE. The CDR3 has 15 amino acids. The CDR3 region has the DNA TGTGCCAGCAGCGCGGAGACGTTCTCTGGAAACACCATATATTTT. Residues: CASSAETFSGNTIYF.

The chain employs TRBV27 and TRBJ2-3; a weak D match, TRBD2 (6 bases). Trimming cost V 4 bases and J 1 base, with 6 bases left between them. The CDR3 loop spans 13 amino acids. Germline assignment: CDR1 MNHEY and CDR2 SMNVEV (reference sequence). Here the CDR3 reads CASSWGGTDTQYF. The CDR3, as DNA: TGTGCCAGCAGTTGGGGGGGCACAGATACGCAGTATTTT.

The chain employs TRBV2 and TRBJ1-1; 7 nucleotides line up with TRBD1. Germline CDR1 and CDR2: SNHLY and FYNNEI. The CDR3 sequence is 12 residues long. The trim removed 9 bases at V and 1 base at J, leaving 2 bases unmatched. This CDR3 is CARGQRNTEAFF. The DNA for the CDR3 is TGTGCCAGGGGACAGAGGAACACTGAAGCTTTCTTT.

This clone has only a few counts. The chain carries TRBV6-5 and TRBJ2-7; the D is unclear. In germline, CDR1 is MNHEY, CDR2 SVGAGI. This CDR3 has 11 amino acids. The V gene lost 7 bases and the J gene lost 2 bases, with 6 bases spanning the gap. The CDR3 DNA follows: TGTGCCAGCACATCTACCTACGAGCAGTACTTC. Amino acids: CASTSTYEQYF.

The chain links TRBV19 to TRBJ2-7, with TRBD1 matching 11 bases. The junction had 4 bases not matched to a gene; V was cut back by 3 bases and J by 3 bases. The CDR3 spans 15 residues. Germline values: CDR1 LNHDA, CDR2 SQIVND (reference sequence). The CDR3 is CASSISGTGGYEQYF. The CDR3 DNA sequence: TGTGCCAGTAGTATCTCCGGGACAGGGGGCTACGAGCAGTACTTC.

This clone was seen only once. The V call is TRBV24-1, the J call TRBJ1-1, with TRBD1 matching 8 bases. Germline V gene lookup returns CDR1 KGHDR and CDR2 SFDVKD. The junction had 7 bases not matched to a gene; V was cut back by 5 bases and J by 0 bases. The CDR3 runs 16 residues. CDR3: CATSGGRQGMNTEAFF. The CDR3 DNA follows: TGTGCCACCAGTGGGGGAAGACAGGGGATGAACACTGAAGCTTTCTTT.

CDR3 protein: CASSQVPETQYF. The CDR3 nucleotides read TGTGCCAGCAGCCAAGTCCCTGAGACCCAGTACTTC. This sequence joins TRBV14 and TRBJ2-5; unclear D gene. From germline, CDR1 is SGHDN and CDR2 FVKESK. The CDR3 is 12 residues long. The V and J ends lost 1 base and 5 bases respectively, with 5 bases between them. Filled out from reference TRBV14 and TRBJ2-5, the complete variable domain reads EAGVTQFPSHSVIEKGQTVTLRCDPISGHDNLYWYRRVMGKEIKFLLHFVKESKQDESGMPNNRFLAERTGGTYSTLKVQPAELEDSGVYFCASSQVPETQYFGPGTRLLVL.

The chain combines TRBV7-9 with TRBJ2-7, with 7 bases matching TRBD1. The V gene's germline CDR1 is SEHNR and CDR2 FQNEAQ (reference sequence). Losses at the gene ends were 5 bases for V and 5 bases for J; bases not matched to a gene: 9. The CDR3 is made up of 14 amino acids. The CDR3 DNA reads TGTGCCAGCAGCCTAAGACAGGGTTGGAACGAGCAGTACTTC. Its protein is CASSLRQGWNEQYF.